The clone carrying this T cell receptor (beta chain) showed up just once. Donors of Cohort 3 who recovered were those that had two negative PCRs, clearance, or symptom resolution. This entry belongs to a study of blood T cell repertoires in COVID-19. TCRdb's copy holds only in-frame clones and misses some; the assay was immunoSEQ multiplex PCR. The sample lists 300,000 or so clones, about 88% occurring once. This CDR3 region has 13 residues. CDR1 is MNHEY and CDR2 is SMNVEV in the germline V gene (reference sequence). V was pared by 3 bases and J by 4 bases, with 9 bases between. The sequenced sample consisted of PBMCs or T cells enriched from blood (not recorded which). The chain is built from TRBV27 and TRBJ2-5; D might be TRBD1 (6 bases). This clonotype was obtained from a man aged 55 to 69 who had recovered from COVID-19. The CDR3 spells CASSFFRGETQYF. The CDR3 region has the DNA TGTGCCAGCAGTTTCTTCAGGGGAGAGACCCAGTACTTC.